A selection of T cell receptor beta chains follows, all from one sample in a study of beta chain features in type 1 diabetes. The assay was immunoSEQ multiplex PCR, and TCRdb's table has in-frame clones only and misses some. The sample lists 900,000 or so clones, 15% to 20% occurring once. Specimen: naive CD4+ T cells from blood. The receptor source for this set is a woman aged 18-35 years in good health. The CDR3 runs from the conserved cysteine through the conserved F or W. Each record gives: J gene, V gene, D gene, clone size, CDR3 DNA, CDR3 protein. The D gene is left open where the match is weak. Some rows mark clone size as missing; the rest say once, few, many or name a class of expanded clone.

j_gene: TRBJ2-7
v_gene: TRBV11-2
d_gene: -
abundance: -
CDR3nt: TGTGCCAGCAGCTTATTGGTGACAGGTACAACGTCCTACGAGCAGTACTTC
CDR3aa: CASSLLVTGTTSYEQYF

j_gene: TRBJ2-3
v_gene: TRBV6-6
d_gene: TRBD2
abundance: -
CDR3nt: TGTGCCAGCAGTGCACTAGCGGGCAGAGATACGCAGTATTTT
CDR3aa: CASSALAGRDTQYF

j_gene: TRBJ1-5
v_gene: TRBV7-2
d_gene: -
abundance: few
CDR3nt: TGTGCCAGCAGCTTAGGGTCCGGGAATCAGCCCCAGCATTTT
CDR3aa: CASSLGSGNQPQHF

j_gene: TRBJ2-7
v_gene: TRBV6-6
d_gene: TRBD2
abundance: -
CDR3nt: TGTGCCAGCGCCTCCGGGACTAGCGTAATCTACGAGCAGTACTTC
CDR3aa: CASASGTSVIYEQYF

j_gene: TRBJ2-2
v_gene: TRBV7-3
d_gene: TRBD2
abundance: few
CDR3nt: TGTGCCAGCAGCCGAAACGGGAGGGCCTCTACCGGGGAGCTGTTTTTT
CDR3aa: CASSRNGRASTGELFF

j_gene: TRBJ2-5
v_gene: TRBV2
d_gene: -
abundance: -
CDR3nt: TGTGCCAGCAGAACGAACGCGGGAGAGACCCAGTACTTC
CDR3aa: CASRTNAGETQYF

j_gene: TRBJ2-1
v_gene: TRBV7-2
d_gene: TRBD2
abundance: -
CDR3nt: TGTGCCAGCAGCATCACTAGCGGGAGGCCCCTAAGGGAGTTCTTC
CDR3aa: CASSITSGRPLREFF

j_gene: TRBJ2-7
v_gene: TRBV10-3
d_gene: -
abundance: -
CDR3nt: TGTGCCATCATGTCATTAACCTACGAGCAGTACTTC
CDR3aa: CAIMSLTYEQYF

j_gene: TRBJ1-5
v_gene: TRBV6-5
d_gene: -
abundance: few
CDR3nt: TGTGCCAGCAGAACCGTTAGATGGGGGCCCCAGCATTTT
CDR3aa: CASRTVRWGPQHF

j_gene: TRBJ1-4
v_gene: TRBV4-2
d_gene: -
abundance: -
CDR3nt: TGTGCCAGCAGCCAAAACGGGGGGAAGGATGAAAAACTGTTTTTT
CDR3aa: CASSQNGGKDEKLFF

j_gene: TRBJ1-2
v_gene: TRBV15
d_gene: -
abundance: -
CDR3nt: TGTGCCACCAGCACTTGGGGTGGTGGCTACACCTTC
CDR3aa: CATSTWGGGYTF

j_gene: TRBJ2-1
v_gene: TRBV4-3
d_gene: TRBD2
abundance: few
CDR3nt: TGCGCCAGCGGACTAGCGGGAATTTACAATGAGCAGTTCTTC
CDR3aa: CASGLAGIYNEQFF